Listed below are T cell receptor beta chains from one sample, sequenced in a study of blood T cell repertoires in COVID-19. Method: immunoSEQ multiplex PCR; TCRdb's copy keeps in-frame clones and lacks some. The sample carries approximately 310,000 clones, around 90% recorded once. Source material: PBMCs or T cells enriched from blood (not recorded which). The source of these receptors is a man in his 60s who had recovered from COVID-19. Each CDR3 is given with its conserved first and last residue. Fields, in order: clone size, J gene, D gene, V gene, CDR3 protein, CDR3 DNA. A D gene is named only where the DNA matches it firmly. Where a row states a size, it is once, few, many or the class of an expanded clone; other rows omit it.

NA,TRBJ2-5,NA,TRBV7-9,CASSLYGSQGETQYF,TGTGCCAGCAGCTTATACGGGAGTCAAGGAGAGACCCAGTACTTC
NA,TRBJ1-4,NA,TRBV19,CASSITGATNEKLFF,TGTGCCAGTAGTATTACCGGAGCAACTAATGAAAAACTGTTTTTT
NA,TRBJ1-1,TRBD1,TRBV5-1,CASSLTGDDTEAFF,TGCGCCAGCAGCTTAACAGGGGATGACACTGAAGCTTTCTTT
NA,TRBJ1-5,TRBD1,TRBV18,CASSPRNRGAQPQHF,TGTGCCAGCTCACCACGTAACAGGGGCGCCCAGCCCCAGCATTTT
NA,TRBJ2-1,TRBD2,TRBV5-1,CASYAGTSGSYEQFF,TGCGCCAGCTACGCTGGGACTAGCGGGAGTTATGAGCAGTTCTTC
NA,TRBJ2-7,NA,TRBV2,CASSEAGIFSNPSYEQYF,TGTGCCAGCAGTGAAGCCGGGATTTTCAGTAATCCATCCTACGAGCAGTACTTC
NA,TRBJ2-2,TRBD1,TRBV7-9,CASSRWDRDTGELFF,TGTGCCAGCAGCCGATGGGACAGGGACACCGGGGAGCTGTTTTTT
once,TRBJ2-2,NA,TRBV5-1,CASSPVAPRGTGELFF,TGCGCCAGCAGCCCTGTGGCCCCCCGAGGCACCGGGGAGCTGTTTTTT
once,TRBJ2-1,NA,TRBV12-3/TRBV12-4,CASSQTSYSEQFF,TGTGCCAGCAGTCAAACTAGCTACAGTGAGCAGTTCTTC
NA,TRBJ1-3,TRBD1,TRBV19,CASSIRQGAGNTIYF,TGTGCCAGTAGTATACGACAGGGGGCTGGAAACACCATATATTTT
NA,TRBJ2-1,NA,TRBV7-2,CASSSTSSYNEQFF,TGTGCCAGCAGCTCTACTAGCTCCTACAATGAGCAGTTCTTC
NA,TRBJ2-1,NA,TRBV6-2/TRBV6-3,CASSYSFARGRWEQFF,TGTGCCAGCAGTTACTCGTTTGCCAGGGGAAGATGGGAGCAGTTCTTC
NA,TRBJ2-7,NA,TRBV6-5,CASSSPLSYEQYF,TGTGCCAGCAGTTCCCCCCTTTCCTACGAGCAGTACTTC
NA,TRBJ2-7,NA,TRBV7-4,CASSRRDWSEQYF,TGTGCCAGCAGCCGCAGGGACTGGAGCGAGCAGTACTTC
NA,TRBJ1-4,TRBD1,TRBV6-5,CASRQTGATNEKLFF,TGTGCCAGCAGGCAGACAGGGGCAACTAATGAAAAACTGTTTTTT
NA,TRBJ2-2,TRBD1,TRBV3-1/TRBV3-2,CASSPSLGQNPFTGELFF,TGTGCCAGCAGCCCAAGTCTGGGACAGAACCCTTTCACCGGGGAGCTGTTTTTT
NA,TRBJ2-2,NA,TRBV21-1,CASGSSGRVYRGTGELFF,TGTGCCAGCGGATCTAGCGGGAGAGTGTATCGCGGCACCGGGGAGCTGTTTTTT
once,TRBJ1-2,TRBD1,TRBV19,CASSIPGTGGVFGYTF,TGTGCTAGTAGTATTCCCGGGACAGGGGGCGTTTTTGGCTACACCTTC
NA,TRBJ2-1,NA,TRBV27,CASSLIQGNEQFF,TGTGCCAGCAGTTTAATACAGGGAAATGAGCAGTTCTTC
few,TRBJ2-2,TRBD1,TRBV15,CATDLLGTDNTGELFF,TGTGCCACCGACCTCCTGGGGACAGATAACACCGGGGAGCTGTTTTTT
NA,TRBJ1-2,TRBD1,TRBV28,CASRDRGNRNYGYTF,TGTGCCAGCAGGGACAGGGGGAATCGTAACTATGGCTACACCTTC
NA,TRBJ2-4,TRBD1,TRBV7-3,CASSLSPSTGDKNIQYF,TGTGCCAGCAGCTTATCCCCTAGCACAGGGGACAAAAACATTCAGTACTTC
NA,TRBJ2-2,NA,TRBV5-1,CASSEGVGLFF,TGCGCCAGCAGCGAGGGAGTAGGGCTGTTTTTT
NA,TRBJ2-1,NA,TRBV5-4,CASQTRSSYNEQFF,TGTGCCAGCCAAACTCGGAGCTCCTACAATGAGCAGTTCTTC
few,TRBJ1-4,NA,TRBV25-1,CASSGAGERGWEKLFF,TGTGCCAGCAGTGGAGCAGGGGAGAGAGGTTGGGAAAAACTGTTTTTT
NA,TRBJ2-3,TRBD2,TRBV7-2,CASSLALIAGGSTDTQYF,TGTGCCAGCAGCTTAGCTCTGATAGCGGGAGGGAGCACAGATACGCAGTATTTT
NA,TRBJ1-1,NA,TRBV5-1,CASSLSSLNTEAFF,TGCGCCAGCAGCTTGAGTAGCTTGAACACTGAAGCTTTCTTT
NA,TRBJ2-7,NA,TRBV7-2,CASSSQTSYEQYF,TGTGCCAGCAGCTCCCAAACATCCTACGAGCAGTACTTC
NA,TRBJ2-5,TRBD1,TRBV11-1,CASSFTTGGGETQYF,TGTGCCAGCAGCTTTACGACAGGGGGCGGGGAGACCCAGTACTTC
NA,TRBJ1-1,TRBD1,TRBV28,CASSPNGQGLNTEAFF,TGTGCCAGCAGTCCCAACGGACAGGGCCTGAACACTGAAGCTTTCTTT
NA,TRBJ1-3,NA,TRBV5-1,CASSSSGVRDTTYF,TGCGCCAGCAGCTCAAGTGGGGTCCGGGACACCACATATTTT
once,TRBJ2-6,TRBD2,TRBV3-1/TRBV3-2,CASTAQRRGGSGANVLTF,TGTGCCAGCACCGCTCAAAGGCGGGGGGGATCTGGGGCCAACGTCCTGACTTTC
NA,TRBJ1-1,TRBD1,TRBV11-2,CASSYLRGQSLNTEAFF,TGTGCCAGCAGCTACCTCAGGGGACAGAGTTTGAACACTGAAGCTTTCTTT
NA,TRBJ2-5,TRBD1,TRBV15,CATARGGGQETQYF,TGTGCCACCGCGAGAGGGGGCGGCCAAGAGACCCAGTACTTC
NA,TRBJ1-5,TRBD1,TRBV6-2/TRBV6-3,CASSYNRQGDYSNQPQHF,TGTGCCAGCAGTTACAACCGACAGGGAGACTATAGCAATCAGCCCCAGCATTTT
few,TRBJ2-1,NA,TRBV19,CASSMNFYEQFF,TGTGCCAGTAGTATGAACTTTTATGAGCAGTTCTTC
NA,TRBJ2-5,NA,TRBV7-2,CASSLSRETQYF,TGTGCCAGCAGCTTAAGCCGTGAGACCCAGTACTTC
once,TRBJ1-2,NA,TRBV10-1,CASSQGLTDGYTF,TGCGCCAGCAGCCAAGGACTGACTGATGGCTACACCTTC
NA,TRBJ2-5,TRBD2,TRBV12-5,CASGMDLGLVETQYF,TGTGCTAGTGGTATGGATTTGGGACTAGTAGAGACCCAGTACTTC
NA,TRBJ1-1,NA,TRBV20-1,CSARNLRDFF,TGCAGTGCTAGGAATCTGAGGGATTTCTTT
few,TRBJ2-1,TRBD1,TRBV5-1,CASSGGQLSYNEQFF,TGCGCCAGCAGCGGGGGACAGCTCTCCTACAATGAGCAGTTCTTC
NA,TRBJ1-4,NA,TRBV2,CASRRQGGPNEKLFF,TGTGCCAGCAGGAGGCAGGGAGGTCCTAATGAAAAACTGTTTTTT
NA,TRBJ2-7,NA,TRBV11-2,CASSLDLTFYEQYF,TGTGCCAGCAGCTTAGATCTTACTTTCTACGAGCAGTACTTC
NA,TRBJ2-5,TRBD1,TRBV5-6,CASSRDRGETQYF,TGTGCCAGCAGCCGGGACAGGGGGGAGACCCAGTACTTC